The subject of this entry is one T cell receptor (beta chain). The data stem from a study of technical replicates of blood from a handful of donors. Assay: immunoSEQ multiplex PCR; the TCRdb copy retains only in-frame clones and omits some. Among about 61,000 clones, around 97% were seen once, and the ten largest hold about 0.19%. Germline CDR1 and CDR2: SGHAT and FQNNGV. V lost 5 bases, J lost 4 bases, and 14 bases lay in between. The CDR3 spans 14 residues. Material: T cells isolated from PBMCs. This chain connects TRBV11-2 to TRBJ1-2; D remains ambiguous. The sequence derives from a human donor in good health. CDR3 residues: CASSPTVSIYGYTF. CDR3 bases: TGTGCCAGCAGCCCCACAGTCTCCATCTATGGCTACACCTTC.